This TCR beta chain was retrieved from a study of blood T cell repertoires in COVID-19 (dated by TCRdb to between 2020 and 2021). A note on the overall study: Collaborator samples came from the United States, Italy and Spain and covered acute and convalescent phases of COVID-19. The prospective study material was composed of cDNA or gDNA derived from T cells, B-cell-depleted T cells, or PBMCs. Deeply sampled blood TCRbeta repertoires from subjects exposed to, actively infected with, or recovered from COVID-19 were included in the dataset. A freely available public database, intended as a resource for researchers studying the immune response to SARS-CoV-2, is where the repertoires were released. Samples came from the ongoing ImmuneRACE study (first 160 participants) plus 1,254 subjects from 6 global collaborators. A de-identified subject ID, COVID-19 status, age in years and sex were almost always included in the sample metadata. Where HLA class I and class II types were available, the types were taken from metadata supplied by the sample provider, not from assay-based typing.

What the research found in general, with its limitations: How much clinical and demographic metadata was included differed by source and by participant, and the metadata was provided uncurated.

Concerning this clone itself: Its antigen is not yet known. No much larger clonotype is one base removed from it; base qualities were not supplied.

The immunoSEQ Assay, a bias-controlled multiplex PCR, was used to amplify TCRbeta CDR3 regions from genomic DNA. Processing in the source paper ran as follows. The number of nucleated cells in each sample was estimated by amplification of reference gene primers within the assay. Sequence reads were collapsed and filtered to measure the absolute abundance of every unique TCRbeta CDR3 rearrangement. For each sample, productive Simpson clonality was calculated as the square root of Simpson's diversity index over productive rearrangements. What TCRdb holds here is the immuneACCESS table cut down to in-frame rearrangements. Part of the clones is not present; checked against another copy, under half of the missing clones reflect an unresolved V gene, and the others are unexplained. That table is the source of V, J and clone size, and D and trimming were worked out from the DNA. Counted in this sample were approximately 160,000 clones; under 85% of them appeared once. The top ten constitute around 2.7% of the sample.

Its CDR3 holds 13 amino acids, cysteine through phenylalanine. The CDR3 DNA has 39 bases and is translated from base 1. The germline V gene encodes CDR1 SQVTM and CDR2 ANQGSEA. V is trimmed back by 7 bases and J by 7 bases, and the junction contains 5 bases that no gene match accounts for. Whole blood was collected in K2EDTA tubes by collaborating institutions according to the institutions' own protocols. For TCRbeta analysis, collaborators shipped samples as frozen whole blood, isolated PBMCs, or DNA extracted from either of those sample types. The receptor's source is an older man with acute or convalescent COVID-19. Sequencing input: peripheral blood. The V and J genes are TRBV29-1 and TRBJ1-6; 9 bases in between match TRBD1. The nucleotide sequence is TGCAGCGGGAGGACAGGGGAAAATTCACCCCTCCACTTT. Its translation reads: CSGRTGENSPLHF.